Listed below are T cell receptor beta chains from one sample, sequenced in a study of cytomegalovirus exposure and HLA in healthy donors. The data were produced by immunoSEQ multiplex PCR, yet TCRdb's version contains in-frame clones alone and is incomplete. The sample includes some 150,000 clones, more than 60% seen only once; the top ten take 1.5% to 2%. Sequences were obtained from PBMCs. The receptors come from a female donor in good health and CMV-seronegative. CDR3s include the opening cysteine and the closing phenylalanine or tryptophan. A D gene is named only where the DNA matches it firmly. Size is stated for part of the rows, as once, few or many counts, or as a class when the clone is expanded.

v_call,j_call,d_call,cdr3_length,clone_size,cdr3_aa,cdr3_nt
TRBV5-1,TRBJ1-1,.,16,.,CASSLGLAQGNTEAFF,TGCGCCAGCAGCTTGGGGCTCGCTCAGGGGAACACTGAAGCTTTCTTT
TRBV13,TRBJ2-1,TRBD1,15,.,CASSLGGTGLYEQFF,TGTGCCAGCAGCTTAGGCGGGACAGGGCTTTATGAGCAGTTCTTC
TRBV6-1,TRBJ1-3,.,16,.,CASSEVHGTSGNTIYF,TGTGCCAGCAGTGAGGTCCACGGGACTTCTGGAAACACCATATATTTT
TRBV13,TRBJ2-7,TRBD1,13,.,CASSLGQGAEQYF,TGTGCCAGCAGCTTAGGACAGGGGGCCGAGCAGTACTTC
TRBV5-6,TRBJ1-1,.,13,.,CASSFAGYTEAFF,TGTGCCAGCAGCTTTGCAGGGTACACTGAAGCTTTCTTT
TRBV15,TRBJ2-7,.,14,.,CATSMDGGAYEQYF,TGTGCCACCAGCATGGACGGAGGGGCCTACGAGCAGTACTTC
TRBV28,TRBJ1-4,TRBD1,15,.,CASSLQGVSNEKLFF,TGTGCCAGCAGTCTTCAGGGGGTGTCTAATGAAAAACTGTTTTTT
TRBV7-2,TRBJ2-7,.,14,once,CASSLDLVPAGQYF,TGTGCCAGCAGCTTAGATTTAGTCCCCGCCGGGCAGTACTTC
TRBV10-1,TRBJ2-1,TRBD2,17,once,CASSDMASGRDYNKQFF,TGCGCCAGCAGTGACATGGCTAGCGGGAGGGACTACAATAAGCAGTTCTTC
TRBV9,TRBJ2-3,TRBD2,13,few,CASTGSGGDTQYF,TGTGCCAGCACGGGCAGCGGGGGCGATACGCAGTATTTT
TRBV5-1,TRBJ1-5,TRBD1,15,.,CASSLGTGGNQPQHF,TGCGCCAGCAGCCTGGGGACAGGTGGCAATCAGCCCCAGCATTTT
TRBV9,TRBJ2-2,TRBD1,18,.,CASSVDGRGSSNTGELFF,TGTGCCAGCAGCGTAGACGGCAGGGGGTCATCGAACACCGGGGAGCTGTTTTTT
TRBV9,TRBJ2-1,.,14,.,CASSPEATYNEQFF,TGTGCCAGCAGCCCAGAGGCCACCTACAATGAGCAGTTCTTC
TRBV7-2,TRBJ1-2,.,15,.,CASSLRRGQFYGYTF,TGTGCCAGCAGCTTACGGCGGGGGCAGTTCTATGGCTACACCTTC
TRBV5-1,TRBJ2-7,.,15,.,CASSRQREAPYEQYF,TGCGCCAGCAGCCGCCAGAGGGAGGCACCCTACGAGCAGTACTTC
TRBV2,TRBJ1-2,TRBD1,13,once,CASSETGGNGYTF,TGTGCCAGCAGTGAAACAGGGGGCAATGGCTACACCTTC
TRBV19,TRBJ1-3,.,13,.,CASGGARGNTIYF,TGTGCCAGCGGGGGGGCGCGAGGAAACACCATATATTTT
TRBV30,TRBJ2-1,.,14,.,CALLDGGPYNEQFF,TGTGCCCTGCTAGACGGCGGCCCCTACAATGAGCAGTTCTTC
TRBV29-1,TRBJ2-3,TRBD2,22,.,CSVERLTSGRARAHHDTDTQYF,TGCAGCGTTGAGAGGTTGACTAGCGGGAGGGCCAGAGCCCACCACGACACAGATACGCAGTATTTT
TRBV9,TRBJ2-1,.,12,.,CASSFLQDEQFF,TGTGCCAGCAGCTTCCTACAGGATGAGCAGTTCTTC